This T cell receptor (beta chain) was obtained from a study of CD8+ T cells in alopecia areata. In regard to this clone: Its cognate antigen is unknown.

The treatment here: oral pan-JAK inhibitor, 5-10 mg twice daily. Obtained from alopecia areata patients were lesional scalp punch biopsies along with peripheral blood. Findings and limits, study-wide: Shared TCR sequences were less clear between patients than in mice, possibly partly from HLA diversity. Sequencing of scalp samples also captures resident alphabeta T cells of normal skin.

Extracted from the samples, RNA was reverse transcribed into cDNA to serve as the sequencing template. TCRdb's copy holds only in-frame clones and misses some; the assay was immunoSEQ multiplex PCR. There are about 190,000 clones in the sample; about three fifths occur only once, and 1% lies in the top ten. The clonotype originates from a human donor with alopecia areata. The material sequenced was CD4+ T cells sorted from blood, taken at week 24, from a patient treated with tofacitinib.

Written as DNA, the CDR3 is TGTGCCAGCAGCGTAGATCTAGCGGGGGGCCCATTGGATGAGCAGTTCTTC. Its protein is CASSVDLAGGPLDEQFF. This sequence joins TRBV9 and TRBJ2-1; 11 nucleotides agree with TRBD2. J lost 8 bases, V lost 0 bases, and 10 bases had no gene match. From germline, CDR1 is SGDLS and CDR2 YYNGEE. CDR3 length: 17 residues.